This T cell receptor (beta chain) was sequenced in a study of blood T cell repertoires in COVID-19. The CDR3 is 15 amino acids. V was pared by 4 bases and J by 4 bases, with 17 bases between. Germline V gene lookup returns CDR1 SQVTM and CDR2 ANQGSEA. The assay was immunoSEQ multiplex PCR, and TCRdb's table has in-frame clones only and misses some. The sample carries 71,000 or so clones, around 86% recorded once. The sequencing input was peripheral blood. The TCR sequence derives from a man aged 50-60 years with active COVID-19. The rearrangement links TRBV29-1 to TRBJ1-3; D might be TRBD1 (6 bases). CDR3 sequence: CSVVMGASNGNTIYF. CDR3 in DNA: TGCAGCGTTGTTATGGGGGCGAGCAACGGAAACACCATATATTTT.